Listed below are T cell receptor beta chains from one sample, sequenced in a study of human T cells and chemical hapten exposure. In TCRdb, the RACE reads were re-called with MiXCR into one record per CDR3 protein. This table has 70,000 to 80,000 distinct CDR3 sequences, 32% appearing once. Material: whole blood, obtained in connection with sensitization to the hapten diphenylcyclopropenone (DPC). The receptors stem from a man between 35 and 55 years old with alopecia areata. Some clones in this sample may be carry-over from other donors' samples. Each CDR3 is given with its conserved first and last residue. Each record gives: V gene, clone size, J gene, D gene, CDR3 DNA, CDR3 protein. The D gene is left open where the match is weak. Size values are once, few and many counts, or a class for expanded clones, and some rows have none.

TRBV7-9	.	TRBJ2-7	.	TGTGCCAGCAGCTTCGGGGTGTCCGGGAACCCCTACGAGCAGTACTTC	CASSFGVSGNPYEQYF
TRBV7-2	few	TRBJ2-3	.	TGTGCCAGCAGCTTAGATGATAGCGGCCCTGGCACAGATACGCAGTATTTT	CASSLDDSGPGTDTQYF
TRBV3-2	.	TRBJ2-3	.	TGTGCCAGCAGCCAAGCGCGGGAGAGCACAGATACGCAGTATTTT	CASSQARESTDTQYF
TRBV29-1	few	TRBJ2-1	.	TGCAGCGTTCTCCCGGACTCTTACAATGAGCAGTTCTTC	CSVLPDSYNEQFF
TRBV4-3	.	TRBJ2-7	.	TGCGCCAGCAGCCAAGGTAGGGGGTCTCCCTACGAGCAGTACTTC	CASSQGRGSPYEQYF
TRBV4-2	few	TRBJ1-2	TRBD1	TGTGCCAGCAGCCAAGAGCCTACAGGGGGCGATCATGGCTACACCTTC	CASSQEPTGGDHGYTF
TRBV6-5	few	TRBJ2-1	.	TGTGCCAGCAGTTACCCGGGGGCCCCCTACAATGAGCAGTTCTTC	CASSYPGAPYNEQFF
TRBV6-1	.	TRBJ2-3	.	TGTGCCAGCAGTGAAGCTTTAGGGGACACAGATACGCAGTATTTT	CASSEALGDTDTQYF
TRBV27	many	TRBJ2-3	.	TGTGCCAGCAGTCAGACGACAGATACGCAGTATTTT	CASSQTTDTQYF
TRBV28	.	TRBJ2-7	.	TGTGCCAGCAGTTTAAAACTATGGGACACGACGAATTACTACTACGAGCAGTACTTC	CASSLKLWDTTNYYYEQYF
TRBV27	few	TRBJ2-1	TRBD2	TGTGCCAGCCGTGAAAGGGGACTAGCGGGAGGTACCTATAACAATGAGCAGTTCTTC	CASRERGLAGGTYNNEQFF
TRBV3-1	.	TRBJ2-1	TRBD2	TGTGCCAGCAGCCGGACTAGCCGCACCAATGAGCAGTTCTTC	CASSRTSRTNEQFF
TRBV12-3/TRBV12-4	.	TRBJ1-1	TRBD1	TGTGCCAGCAGGCCGACAGGGCGATCCACTGAAGCTTTCTTT	CASRPTGRSTEAFF
TRBV27	.	TRBJ1-5	.	TGTGCCAGCAGTTTGCGAGGCAGTAGCAATCAGCCCCAGCATTTT	CASSLRGSSNQPQHF
TRBV11-1	.	TRBJ2-1	TRBD2	TGTGCCAGCAGCTGGGTTAGCGGGAGGGCCACTGAGCAGTTCTTC	CASSWVSGRATEQFF
TRBV28	few	TRBJ2-7	.	TGTGCCAGCACCCCTCGAGGGATCATCTACGAGCAGTACTTC	CASTPRGIIYEQYF
TRBV7-2	.	TRBJ2-1	TRBD2	TGTGCCAGCAGCAGTACTAGCGGTTCTTGGAATGAGCAGTTCTTC	CASSSTSGSWNEQFF
TRBV7-9	few	TRBJ2-3	TRBD2	TGTGCCAGCAGCATCCCTGCGGGAGTGGCAGATACGCAGTATTTT	CASSIPAGVADTQYF
TRBV12-3/TRBV12-4	.	TRBJ2-7	.	TGTGCCAGCGGAGGGATCGGTTCCTACGAGCAGTACTTC	CASGGIGSYEQYF
TRBV12-3/TRBV12-4	few	TRBJ2-1	TRBD2	TGTGCCAGCAGTAGGGGACTAGCGGGAGGGGTCAATGAGCAGTTCTTC	CASSRGLAGGVNEQFF
TRBV6-5	.	TRBJ2-5	.	TGTGCCAGCCGCTTGACCTCACAAGAGACCCAGTACTTC	CASRLTSQETQYF
TRBV27	few	TRBJ2-1	.	TGTGCCAGCAGGGTACTAGGAATGGAGCAGTTCTTC	CASRVLGMEQFF
TRBV5-1	few	TRBJ2-4	.	TGCGCCAGCAGCCCGGGGATGGGGGTAGCTAAAAACATTCAGTACTTC	CASSPGMGVAKNIQYF
TRBV28	few	TRBJ2-5	TRBD1	TGTGCCAGCAGTTTTGACAGGGGGCGGCAAGAGACCCAGTACTTC	CASSFDRGRQETQYF
TRBV4-2	few	TRBJ2-1	TRBD2	TGTGCCAGCAGCCAAGAGGAGACTAGCGGCCCTTACAATGAGCAGTTCTTC	CASSQEETSGPYNEQFF
TRBV6-5	.	TRBJ1-1	.	TGTGCCAGTTCTGCCGGTATGAACACTGAAGCTTTCTTT	CASSAGMNTEAFF
TRBV10-3	few	TRBJ1-2	TRBD1	TGTGCCACCCATCAGGGGGGAATGAGTGGCTACACCTTC	CATHQGGMSGYTF
TRBV5-1	few	TRBJ1-4	.	TGCGCCAGCAGCTCCGAAGGGGGGGCCGTAACTAATGAAAAACTGTTTTTT	CASSSEGGAVTNEKLFF
TRBV29-1	once	TRBJ2-7	.	TGCAGCGTCCGCGGCGGGGAAGCCTACGAGCAGTACTTC	CSVRGGEAYEQYF
TRBV20-1	.	TRBJ2-7	TRBD1	TGCAGTGCTAGAGGGGACAGGGACGAGCAGTACTTC	CSARGDRDEQYF
TRBV15	.	TRBJ1-5	.	TGTGCCACCAGCAGCCGCTGGCGGGGTCAGCCCCAGCATTTT	CATSSRWRGQPQHF
TRBV7-2	few	TRBJ2-3	.	TGTGCCAGCAGCTTAGGGGTAGAAAGGGCAGATACGCAGTATTTT	CASSLGVERADTQYF
TRBV28	few	TRBJ1-5	.	TGTGCCAGCAGTTTTGGCAGGGCATTCAATCAGCCCCAGCATTTT	CASSFGRAFNQPQHF
TRBV20-1	.	TRBJ1-6	.	TGCAGTGCTAGAGGACAAAGTGTCAATTCACCCCTCCACTTT	CSARGQSVNSPLHF
TRBV24-1	few	TRBJ1-4	.	TGTGCCACCAGTGACCTCCAGGAAAAACTGTTTTTT	CATSDLQEKLFF
TRBV28	few	TRBJ2-7	.	TGTGCCAGCAGGTCGACCTACGAGCAGTACTTC	CASRSTYEQYF
TRBV12-3/TRBV12-4	few	TRBJ2-6	.	TGTGCCAGCAGTTTAGAGAGCTCTGGGGCCAACGTCCTGACTTTC	CASSLESSGANVLTF
TRBV5-1	few	TRBJ2-1	TRBD2	TGCGCCAGCAGCCTAGCGGGAAAGAACCACAATGAGCAGTTCTTC	CASSLAGKNHNEQFF
TRBV20-1	.	TRBJ1-4	.	TGCAGTGCTAGAGATCCGACCACTGGGGAAAAACTGTTTTTT	CSARDPTTGEKLFF
TRBV11-2	few	TRBJ2-4	.	TGTGCCAGCAGCTTAGATAACACTTACAAAAACATTCAGTACTTC	CASSLDNTYKNIQYF
TRBV2	few	TRBJ2-2	.	TGTGCCAGCAGTCAGGACTCTCACACCGGGGAGCTGTTTTTT	CASSQDSHTGELFF
TRBV3-1	.	TRBJ1-4	TRBD1	TGTGCCAGCAGCCTAACGACAGGGATTGATGAAAAACTGTTTTTT	CASSLTTGIDEKLFF
TRBV7-2	few	TRBJ2-6	.	TGTGCCAGCAGAATAGTTCCGGGACGAATTTCTTTC	CASRIVPGRISF
TRBV20-1	.	TRBJ1-1	.	TGCAGTGCTCACGCGAGTACCAATGGAGAAGCTTTCTTT	CSAHASTNGEAFF